These 27 T cell receptor beta chains share one sample of origin, sequenced in a study of PD-1 blockade in mismatch repair-deficient tumors. This table comes from immunoSEQ multiplex PCR, and its TCRdb copy is limited to in-frame clones, with some not included. This sample has approximately 20,000 clones, with roughly four fifths found just once. Here the sequenced sample was PBMCs, taken 52 weeks after starting pembrolizumab. The source is an adult with mismatch repair-deficient cancer.

The chain combines TRBV21-1 with TRBJ1-5; the table's D call, TRBD1, was not checked against the DNA. TRBV21-1 is shown as a pseudogene. The length of the CDR3 is 19 residues. The CDR3 coding sequence is TGTGCCAGCAGCAAAGATCTTATAAAGAGACAGGTCTCCAATCAGCCCCAGCATTTT. It codes for CASSKDLIKRQVSNQPQHF.

V usage is TRBV28 and J usage is TRBJ1-2; D perhaps matches TRBD1 (5 bases). Germline V gene lookup returns CDR1 MDHEN and CDR2 SYDVKM. Trimming stripped 7 bases from V and 5 bases from J, with 14 bases between. This CDR3 region has 13 residues. CDR3 nucleotides: TGTGCCAGCAATATAGACAGCCTTTATGGCTACACCTTC. This encodes CASNIDSLYGYTF.

This clone has only a few counts. This chain links TRBV7-8 with TRBJ2-7; 11 bases align to TRBD1. CDR1 is SGHVS, CDR2 FQNEAQ, per germline. The CDR3 length is 17 residues. Trimming took 2 bases from V and 2 from J; bases not matched to a gene: 8. The CDR3, as DNA: TGTGCCAGCAGCTTACCTCTGGGGACAGGGGGTACCTACGAGCAGTACTTC. Translated: CASSLPLGTGGTYEQYF. The full variable domain, completed using reference TRBV7-8 and TRBJ2-7, is GAGVSQSPRYKVAKRGQDVALRCDPISGHVSLFWYQQALGQGPEFLTYFQNEAQLDKSGLPSDRFFAERPEGSVSTLKIQRTQQEDSAVYLCASSLPLGTGGTYEQYFGPGTRLTVT.

The chain has TRBV5-1 and TRBJ2-7, with 11 bases aligning to TRBD1. The CDR3 is 15 residues long. From germline, CDR1 is SGHRS and CDR2 YFSETQ. The junction had 2 bases not matched to a gene; V was cut back by 0 bases and J by 3 bases. CDR3 DNA: TGCGCCAGCAGCTTGGCCGGGACAGGGGGCTACGAGCAGTACTTC. As protein: CASSLAGTGGYEQYF.

In its sample, this clone was seen once. This rearrangement joins TRBV6-5 to TRBJ1-2, with TRBD1 identical over 7 bases. In germline, CDR1 is MNHEY, CDR2 SVGAGI. CDR3 length: 14 amino acids. After removal of 0 bases from V and 2 bases from J, the junction contained 0 bases not matched to a gene. The CDR3 sequence is CASSYSQGNYGYTF. CDR3 nucleotide sequence: TGTGCCAGCAGTTACTCACAGGGGAACTATGGCTACACCTTC.

This chain links TRBV5-1 with TRBJ2-2; 7 nucleotides align to TRBD1. Germline lookup yields CDR1 SGHRS and CDR2 YFSETQ. The CDR3 loop spans 16 amino acids. The junction had 5 bases not matched to a gene; V was cut back by 2 bases and J by 1 base. The CDR3 sequence is CASSFTGTVNTGELFF. The CDR3 coding sequence is TGCGCCAGCAGCTTCACCGGGACAGTGAACACCGGGGAGCTGTTTTTT.

In DNA form, the CDR3 reads TGTGCCAGCAGCTTAGGACACGACGGAAAACTGTTTTTT. Translation: CASSLGHDGKLFF. The rearrangement uses TRBV7-9 and TRBJ1-4; D remains unclear. The CDR3 is made up of 13 amino acids. Trimming cost V 1 base and J 10 bases, with 10 bases left between them. Germline assignment: CDR1 SEHNR and CDR2 FQNEAQ (reference sequence). Together with reference TRBV7-9 and TRBJ1-4, the CDR3 gives the full variable domain: DTGVSQNPRHKITKRGQNVTFRCDPISEHNRLYWYRQTLGQGPEFLTYFQNEAQLEKSRLLSDRFSAERPKGSFSTLEIQRTEQGDSAMYLCASSLGHDGKLFFGSGTQLSVL.

The V and J genes are TRBV28 and TRBJ1-1; D unclear. CDR3 length equals 14 residues. The ends were cut back, 3 bases at V and 1 base at J, with 9 bases in the middle. CDR1 and CDR2 (germline): MDHEN, SYDVKM. CDR3 sequence: CASSFRGRNTEAFF. CDR3 DNA sequence: TGTGCCAGCAGTTTCAGAGGAAGGAACACTGAAGCTTTCTTT.

This clone was counted once. The V gene is TRBV28, the J gene TRBJ1-5, with a weak D call TRBD1 (6 bases). Germline-derived CDR1 and CDR2 are MDHEN and SYDVKM. The CDR3 sequence is 15 residues long. V was pared by 2 bases and J by 5 bases, with 13 bases between. The CDR3 DNA sequence: TGTGCCAGCAGTTTAGCGGGGGGGCTTCATCAGCCCCAGCATTTT. This translates into CASSLAGGLHQPQHF.

This clone came up once. The chain joins TRBV28 to TRBJ2-4, with 8 bases identical to TRBD1. The junction had 13 bases not matched to a gene; V was cut back by 6 bases and J by 0 bases. CDR1 is MDHEN, CDR2 SYDVKM, per germline. This CDR3 spans 18 amino acids. CDR3 nucleotide sequence: TGTGCCAGCAGAACCCCCGGGACAGGCAGCGTAGCCAAAAACATTCAGTACTTC. Encoded protein: CASRTPGTGSVAKNIQYF.

The chain recombines TRBV28 with TRBJ1-4, with TRBD1 identical over 11 bases. V lost 5 bases to trimming and J lost 8 bases; unmatched junction nucleotides: 10. Germline loops: CDR1 MDHEN, CDR2 SYDVKM. This CDR3 spans 16 amino acids. The CDR3 sequence is CASSPHSGQGEEKLFF. For the CDR3, the DNA is TGTGCCAGCAGTCCACACTCGGGACAGGGGGAGGAAAAACTGTTTTTT. Full variable domain (outside the CDR3, taken from reference TRBV28 and TRBJ1-4): DVKVTQSSRYLVKRTGEKVFLECVQDMDHENMFWYRQDPGLGLRLIYFSYDVKMKEKGDIPEGYSVSREKKERFSLILESASTNQTSMYLCASSPHSGQGEEKLFFGSGTQLSVL.

The chain couples TRBV7-3 to TRBJ2-4; 12 bases are shared with TRBD2. The CDR3 consists of 15 residues. J lost 9 bases, V lost 3 bases, and 6 bases had no gene match. CDR1 SGHTA and CDR2 FQGTGA come from the germline V gene. CDR3 residues: CASSLRTSGIGIQYF. The CDR3 nucleotides read TGTGCCAGCAGCTTGAGGACTAGCGGGATCGGCATTCAGTACTTC.

The chain has TRBV13 and TRBJ1-3; weak D call: TRBD1 (5 bases). CDR1 and CDR2 from the germline V gene are PRHDT and FYEKMQ (reference sequence). V lost 1 base to trimming and J lost 0 bases, with 10 bases between them. The CDR3 runs to 16 residues. In DNA, the CDR3 is TGTGCCAGCAGCTTAGACGGGGGTTACTCTGGAAACACCATATATTTT. It specifies CASSLDGGYSGNTIYF.

This chain joins TRBV10-1 and TRBJ2-5; possible D gene TRBD2, 6 bases. The germline V and J ends were trimmed by 6 bases and 2 bases, with 13 bases remaining between them. This CDR3 has 14 residues. The V gene's germline CDR1 is WNHNN and CDR2 SYGVQD (reference sequence). The CDR3 loop reads CASSPAGSQETQYF. CDR3 DNA: TGCGCCAGCAGCCCTGCCGGGAGTCAAGAGACCCAGTACTTC.

This clone was seen only once. The rearrangement links TRBV28 to TRBJ2-3; 7 bases line up with TRBD2. The CDR3 is made up of 14 amino acids. From germline, CDR1 is MDHEN and CDR2 SYDVKM. After removal of 11 bases from V and 0 bases from J, the junction contained 8 bases not matched to a gene. The chain's CDR3 is CASLSGGSTDTQYF. As DNA, the CDR3 is TGTGCCTCCCTTTCGGGAGGAAGCACAGATACGCAGTATTTT.

The chain links TRBV5-1 to TRBJ1-1; 8 bases line up with TRBD1. V dropped 4 bases and J dropped 8; count of bases not matched to a gene: 16. The CDR3 is 16 amino acids. The germline V gene has CDR1 SGHRS and CDR2 YFSETQ. CDR3 sequence reads: CASSPGTGWTRGEAFF. CDR3 DNA sequence: TGCGCCAGCAGCCCCGGGACAGGTTGGACCCGCGGGGAAGCTTTCTTT.

This chain links TRBV6-1 with TRBJ2-5; 9 bases align to TRBD1. The CDR3 contains 13 residues. Per germline, CDR1 MNHNS and CDR2 SASEGT. J lost 7 bases, V lost 4 bases, and 4 bases had no gene match. CDR3 region: CASSAGQGGTQYF. The CDR3 DNA is TGTGCCAGCAGTGCGGGACAGGGAGGGACCCAGTACTTC.

V and J are TRBV5-1 and TRBJ1-4; 9 bases map to TRBD1. The germline V gene encodes CDR1 SGHRS and CDR2 YFSETQ. The length of the CDR3 is 14 residues. The ends lost 3 bases at V and 8 bases at J; junction bases unmatched: 5. As DNA, the CDR3 is TGCGCCAGCAGCTCCGGACAGGGGTGGGAAAAACTGTTTTTT. This encodes CASSSGQGWEKLFF.

The V call is TRBV18, the J call TRBJ2-1, with 9 bases lining up with TRBD2. CDR3 length: 16 residues. V trimming: 6 bases; J trimming: 1 base; junction bases outside the gene matches: 7. Germline V CDR1 and CDR2: KGHSH, LQKENI. The CDR3 here is CASSIRTSGSYNEQFF. The CDR3 DNA follows: TGTGCCAGCTCGATCCGTACTAGCGGGTCCTACAATGAGCAGTTCTTC.

The chain links TRBV19 to TRBJ2-5, with TRBD1 identical over 8 bases. Trimming at V came to 5 bases and at J to 5 bases, leaving 13 bases not matched to a gene. CDR1 and CDR2 from the germline V gene are LNHDA and SQIVND (reference sequence). The CDR3 consists of 16 residues. The CDR3 region has the DNA TGTGCCAGTAGTCCGCAATCACCAGGGGGCGGGGAGACCCAGTACTTC. Encoded protein: CASSPQSPGGGETQYF.

The chain joins TRBV29-1 to TRBJ1-1; possible D gene TRBD1, 6 bases. The CDR3 sequence is 13 residues long. Between the trimmed V and J ends, which lost 5 bases and 8 bases, there was a span of 18 bases. Per the germline V gene, CDR1 is SQVTM and CDR2 is ANQGSEA. The CDR3 loop is CSVRLDRPREAFF. CDR3 nucleotides: TGCAGCGTTCGGCTAGACAGGCCCCGAGAAGCTTTCTTT.

The V and J genes are TRBV14 and TRBJ2-2; TRBD1 might be the D (6 bases). The germline CDR1 and CDR2 sequences are SGHDN and FVKESK. Trimming pared 6 bases from V and 0 bases from J, leaving 11 bases between. CDR3 length: 15 residues. The CDR3 bases are TGTGCCAGCAGTCTTCAGGGGACGAACACCGGGGAGCTGTTTTTT. Its translation: CASSLQGTNTGELFF.

The V gene is TRBV5-1, the J gene TRBJ2-3; 10 nucleotides agree with TRBD2. J gave up 4 bases and V 5 bases, and 7 bases lay outside the gene matches. Germline values: CDR1 SGHRS, CDR2 YFSETQ. The CDR3 length is 15 residues. This CDR3 reads CASRGLAGAADTQYF. The CDR3, as DNA: TGCGCCAGCAGGGGGCTAGCGGGAGCGGCAGATACGCAGTATTTT.

The V gene is TRBV4-1, the J gene TRBJ1-1, with 7 nucleotides matching TRBD1. CDR1 is MGHRA and CDR2 is YSYEKL in the germline V gene. Losses at the gene ends were 3 bases for V and 1 base for J; bases not matched to a gene: 5. The CDR3 loop spans 15 amino acids. The CDR3, as DNA: TGCGCCAGCAGCCACGGGACAGCGGGGAACACTGAAGCTTTCTTT. It codes for CASSHGTAGNTEAFF.

The V and J genes are TRBV27 and TRBJ1-4, with D tentatively TRBD1 (6 bases). CDR1 MNHEY and CDR2 SMNVEV come from the germline V gene (reference sequence). The V and J ends lost 6 bases and 11 bases respectively, with 22 bases between them. The CDR3 runs 15 residues. The CDR3 protein is CASSPGAGAKPKLFF. CDR3 nucleotides: TGTGCCAGCAGCCCTGGGGCAGGGGCCAAGCCCAAACTGTTTTTT. Using reference TRBV27 and TRBJ1-4 for the parts outside the CDR3, the full variable domain is EAQVTQNPRYLITVTGKKLTVTCSQNMNHEYMSWYRQDPGLGLRQIYYSMNVEVTDKGDVPEGYKVSRKEKRNFPLILESPSPNQTSLYFCASSPGAGAKPKLFFGSGTQLSVL.

The chain recombines TRBV6-5 with TRBJ2-1; TRBD2 matches 9 bases. The J segment lost 10 bases and the V segment lost 5 bases, leaving 6 bases of the junction unmatched. The V gene's germline CDR1 is MNHEY and CDR2 SVGAGI. The CDR3 has 13 residues. The CDR3 here is CASSTPSGKEQFF. CDR3 coding DNA: TGTGCCAGCAGTACCCCTAGCGGGAAGGAGCAGTTCTTC.

The chain has TRBV7-9 and TRBJ1-4; TRBD1 is a possible D gene (6 bases). The V gene's germline CDR1 is SEHNR and CDR2 FQNEAQ (reference sequence). V was shortened by 4 bases and J by 3 bases, with 9 bases between the two germline ends. The CDR3 has 14 amino acids. The CDR3 coding sequence is TGTGCCAGCAGCTCAGGACAGCCTAATGAAAAACTGTTTTTT. Its translation: CASSSGQPNEKLFF.